These 2 T cell receptor beta chains share one sample of origin, sequenced in a study of CD8 T cells in Susac syndrome. Random hexamers were used to reverse transcribe roughly 0.5 to 1 ug of RNA. TCRdb itself ran the immunoSEQ multiplex PCR reads through MiXCR, one entry per CDR3 protein. The sample lists some 130,000 distinct CDR3 sequences, 95% occurring once. What was sequenced was CD8+ T cells from PBMCs. These receptors originate from a human donor with Susac syndrome.

This clonotype was found once. The chain carries TRBV21-1 and TRBJ2-1; the table's D call of TRBD1 was not tested on the DNA. TRBV21-1 is reported as a pseudogene. The CDR3 consists of 14 residues. DNA of the CDR3: TGTGCCACCGGGGTGATGGGCTCCTACAATGAGCAGTTCTTC. Encoded protein: CATGVMGSYNEQFF.

This clonotype was seen only once. The rearrangement joins TRBV24-1 to TRBJ1-1; the D is unclear. Germline V lookup: CDR1 KGHDR, CDR2 SFDVKD. The CDR3 has 13 residues. V was cut by 7 bases and J by 1 base, with 9 bases left in between. The CDR3 nucleotides are TGTGCCACCAGGGACGTTGGGAACACTGAAGCTTTCTTT. It translates to CATRDVGNTEAFF.